A single sample is the source of the 20 T cell receptor beta chains below, sequenced in a study of Graves' ophthalmopathy and Graves' hyperthyroidism (dated by TCRdb to the late 2010s). The instrument was an Illumina HiSeq 2000. For repertoire sequencing, the TCR beta CDR3 regions were amplified from RNA transcripts. The first round of RT-PCR was done with HTBI primers and the Qiagen OneStep RT-PCR kit, and was followed by a second round of multiplex PCR, then size selection and purification. TCRdb trimmed public reads at Q25 via fastp, called clones via MiXCR and kept in-frame beta chains. Rows with a matching CDR3 protein are joined into one entry that keeps the most common DNA and genes. A total of about 400,000 distinct CDR3 sequences appear in this sample, approximately 16% of them only once. The ten biggest clones cover roughly 1.4% of the sample. Sequencing was performed on peripheral blood. The receptors were gathered from a young woman with Graves' ophthalmopathy. Donor details come from another sample of the same person, matched by shared clones.

In its sample, this clonotype was seen many times. The rearrangement uses TRBV9 and TRBJ2-5, with TRBD1 identical over 9 bases. The CDR3 sequence is 13 residues long. After removal of 3 bases from V and 5 bases from J, the junction contained 2 bases not matched to a gene. Germline V gives CDR1 SGDLS, CDR2 YYNGEE. The chain's CDR3 is CASSDRGLETQYF. Written as DNA, the CDR3 is TGTGCCAGCAGCGACAGGGGGCTGGAGACCCAGTACTTC.

This clonotype was counted at least ten times. The chain carries TRBV12-3 or TRBV12-4 and TRBJ1-2, with 7 bases matching TRBD1. The V and J ends lost 6 bases and 2 bases, in that order; junction bases with no gene match: 15. This CDR3 contains 17 residues. The CDR3 loop is CASSPPTPTGENYGYTF. CDR3 bases: TGTGCCAGCAGCCCTCCGACCCCAACAGGGGAGAACTATGGCTACACCTTC.

This clonotype has more than one count but fewer than ten. V and J are TRBV19 and TRBJ1-5, with no clear D. The CDR3 totals 13 residues. V was trimmed by 8 bases and J by 4 bases, leaving 12 bases between them. Germline V gene sequence: CDR1 LNHDA, CDR2 SQIVND (reference sequence). In DNA form, the CDR3 reads TGTGCCAGTCGCCAGCGGGGTAATCAGCCCCAGCATTTT. Its protein product is CASRQRGNQPQHF.

In its sample, this clonotype was seen many times. The chain has TRBV28 and TRBJ2-7, with TRBD1 matching 8 bases. CDR1 is MDHEN and CDR2 is SYDVKM in the germline V gene. V shed 5 bases, J shed 4 bases, and the junction held 13 bases outside the gene matches. The CDR3 covers 16 residues. CDR3 protein: CASSTYRTGLGYEQYF. The DNA of the CDR3 is TGTGCCAGCAGTACTTATCGGACAGGGCTCGGGTACGAGCAGTACTTC.

This clonotype was detected many times. The rearrangement links TRBV20-1 to TRBJ2-5; the match to TRBD2 covers 10 bases. The CDR3 is made up of 15 amino acids. Germline V lookup: CDR1 DFQATT, CDR2 SNEGSKA (reference sequence). V trimming: 2 bases; J trimming: 4 bases; junction bases outside the gene matches: 7. The CDR3 here is CSARLERGGGETQYF. The CDR3 coding sequence is TGCAGTGCTAGATTGGAGCGGGGGGGAGGAGAGACCCAGTACTTC.

This clonotype appeared once. Written as DNA, the CDR3 is TGCGCCAGCAGCTCCGGACAAGAGAACACTGAAGCTTTCTTT. Translated, it gives CASSSGQENTEAFF. The rearrangement uses TRBV5-1 and TRBJ1-1; maybe TRBD1 (5 bases). The V gene lost 3 bases and the J gene lost 1 base, with 10 bases spanning the gap. CDR1 and CDR2 from the germline V gene are SGHRS and YFSETQ. The CDR3 has 14 residues.

V usage is TRBV19 and J usage is TRBJ2-5; D might be TRBD1 (6 bases). CDR3 length: 13 residues. The V end lost 3 bases, the J end lost 5 bases, and 10 bases lay between the germline ends. The germline gives CDR1 LNHDA, CDR2 SQIVND (reference sequence). This chain's CDR3 is CASSMGARETQYF. As DNA, the CDR3 is TGTGCCAGTAGTATGGGGGCGCGGGAGACCCAGTACTTC.

This clonotype was detected many times. V gene TRBV29-1 combines with J gene TRBJ2-7, with 11 bases aligning to TRBD1. The ends lost 6 bases at V and 4 bases at J; junction bases unmatched: 2. Per the germline V gene, CDR1 is SQVTM and CDR2 is ANQGSEA. The CDR3 covers 12 residues. The CDR3 nucleotides read TGCAGCGTCGGGGACAGGGGGTACGAGCAGTACTTC. Its translation is CSVGDRGYEQYF.

The sample holds many counts of this clonotype. The CDR3 DNA reads TGTGCCAGCAGCCCCACTGGCGACTACGAGCAGTACTTC. This codes for CASSPTGDYEQYF. The chain employs TRBV28 and TRBJ2-7; D not resolved. Germline loops: CDR1 MDHEN, CDR2 SYDVKM. The CDR3 runs 13 residues. V shed 6 bases and J shed 3 bases, with 12 bases lying between them.

This clonotype was counted many times. This chain joins TRBV11-2 and TRBJ2-5; 15 nucleotides agree with TRBD2. This CDR3 is built from 17 residues. CDR1 and CDR2 from the germline V gene are SGHAT and FQNNGV. The V segment lost 2 bases and the J segment 5 bases; nucleotides outside the gene matches: 6. The CDR3 bases are TGTGCCAGCAGCTTACCTATAGGACTAGCGGGAGGGGAGACCCAGTACTTC. Protein: CASSLPIGLAGGETQYF.

This clonotype turned up a few times. This chain connects TRBV20-1 to TRBJ2-4; D possibly corresponds to TRBD2 (6 bases). Per germline, CDR1 DFQATT and CDR2 SNEGSKA (reference sequence). V was clipped by 6 bases and J by 0 bases, with 12 bases between them. This CDR3 has 14 residues. The CDR3 DNA sequence: TGCAGTGCCCCGGGACTCCTAGCCAAAAACATTCAGTACTTC. This gives the protein CSAPGLLAKNIQYF.

This clonotype was detected many times. The chain joins TRBV19 to TRBJ1-1; D remains unclear. The CDR3 is 16 residues long. V lost 4 bases and J 6 bases, leaving 21 bases between the germline ends. Germline CDR1 reads LNHDA; CDR2 reads SQIVND (reference sequence). CDR3: CASSREGSRTPAEAFF. CDR3 nucleotides: TGTGCCAGTAGTAGGGAGGGTTCCCGGACCCCGGCTGAAGCTTTCTTT.

The CDR3 is CAYSEAVHQPQHF. CDR3 DNA: TGTGCCTACTCAGAGGCGGTCCATCAGCCCCAGCATTTT. The V gene is TRBV30, the J gene TRBJ1-5, with D uncertain. The ends were cut back, 7 bases at V and 5 bases at J, with 15 bases in the middle. The CDR3 sequence is 13 residues long. Germline CDR1 GTSNPN, CDR2 SVGIG (reference sequence).

The chain couples TRBV7-2 to TRBJ2-5, with D maybe TRBD1 (7 bases). V lost 6 bases and J 4 bases, leaving 15 bases between the germline ends. The germline CDR1 and CDR2 sequences are SGHTA and FQGNSA. The CDR3 extends over 14 amino acids. The DNA of the CDR3 is TGTGCCAGCAGTTCAGGGGGGAGGTTAGAGACCCAGTACTTC. Its translation is CASSSGGRLETQYF. The whole variable domain, remainder taken from reference TRBV7-2 and TRBJ2-5, is GAGVSQSPSNKVTEKGKDVELRCDPISGHTALYWYRQSLGQGLEFLIYFQGNSAPDKSGLPSDRFSAERTGGSVSTLTIQRTQQEDSAVYLCASSSGGRLETQYFGPGTRLLVL.

This clonotype was seen many times. This chain connects TRBV28 to TRBJ2-7; 7 bases align to TRBD2. The CDR3 contains 14 residues. Trimming removed 3 bases from V and 3 bases from J; junction bases left unmatched: 5. In germline, CDR1 is MDHEN, CDR2 SYDVKM. CDR3 in amino acids: CASSFTGGDYEQYF. The CDR3 DNA follows: TGTGCCAGCAGTTTCACGGGAGGAGACTACGAGCAGTACTTC.

This clonotype has a count of ten or more. The chain links TRBV28 to TRBJ1-5; 8 positions agree with TRBD1. Germline lookup yields CDR1 MDHEN and CDR2 SYDVKM. This CDR3 spans 15 amino acids. V trimming: 3 bases; J trimming: 3 bases; junction bases outside the gene matches: 4. The CDR3 sequence is CASSLKDRANQPQHF. CDR3 nucleotide sequence: TGTGCCAGCAGTTTGAAGGACAGGGCCAATCAGCCCCAGCATTTT.

This clonotype appeared many times. V usage is TRBV30 and J usage is TRBJ1-3, with TRBD1 matching 7 bases. The CDR3 is 16 amino acids. CDR1 is GTSNPN, CDR2 SVGIG, per germline (reference sequence). Trimming at V came to 5 bases and at J to 2 bases, leaving 12 bases not matched to a gene. CDR3 sequence (DNA): TGTGCCTGGCTAGAGACAGGGAGGAGAACTGGAAACACCATATATTTT. It is translated as CAWLETGRRTGNTIYF.

This clonotype was recorded at least ten times. The V gene is TRBV28, the J gene TRBJ1-3; TRBD1 is a possible D gene (6 bases). The CDR3 spans 13 residues. V lost 5 bases and J lost 8, with 13 bases in between. The V gene's germline CDR1 is MDHEN and CDR2 SYDVKM. The CDR3 DNA is TGTGCCAGCAGTCCCACAGGGAGCGACACCATATATTTT. This encodes CASSPTGSDTIYF.

This clonotype was detected ten times or more. The rearrangement uses TRBV28 and TRBJ2-2; the D is unclear. Germline CDR1 is MDHEN and CDR2 is SYDVKM. V shed 1 base and J shed 7 bases, with 7 bases lying between them. The CDR3 has 13 amino acids. The CDR3 region has the DNA TGTGCCAGCAGTTTATTAAGTATCGGGGAGCTGTTTTTT. Translated: CASSLLSIGELFF.

Ten or more counts support this clonotype. V is TRBV28 and J is TRBJ1-1, with 9 bases that match TRBD1. The V and J ends lost 3 bases and 10 bases, in that order; junction bases with no gene match: 12. The V gene's germline CDR1 is MDHEN and CDR2 SYDVKM. The CDR3 contains 15 residues. CDR3 DNA sequence: TGTGCCAGCAGTTTCACGGGACAGGGCGTCCCGGTAGCTTTCTTT. This sequence encodes CASSFTGQGVPVAFF.